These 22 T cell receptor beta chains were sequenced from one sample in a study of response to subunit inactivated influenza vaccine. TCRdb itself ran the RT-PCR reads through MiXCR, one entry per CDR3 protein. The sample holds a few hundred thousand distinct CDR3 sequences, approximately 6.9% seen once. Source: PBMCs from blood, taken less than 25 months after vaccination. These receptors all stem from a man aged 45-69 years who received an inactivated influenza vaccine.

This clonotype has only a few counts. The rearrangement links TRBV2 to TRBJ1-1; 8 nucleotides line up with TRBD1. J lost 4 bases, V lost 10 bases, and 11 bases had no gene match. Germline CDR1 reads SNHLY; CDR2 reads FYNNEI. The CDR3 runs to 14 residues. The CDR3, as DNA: TGTGCCAACCCCCAGAACAGGGGGGTCACTGAAGCTTTCTTT. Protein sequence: CANPQNRGVTEAFF.

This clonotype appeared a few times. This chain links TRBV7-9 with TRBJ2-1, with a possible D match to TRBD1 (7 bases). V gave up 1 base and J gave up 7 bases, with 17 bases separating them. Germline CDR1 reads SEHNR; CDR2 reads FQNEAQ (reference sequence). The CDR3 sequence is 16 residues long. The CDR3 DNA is TGTGCCAGCAGCTTAGTGGAGGGGGCTAAGAGGAATGAGCAGTTCTTC. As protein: CASSLVEGAKRNEQFF.

The CDR3, as DNA: TGCGCCAGCAGGGAAGACAGGGCCTACGAGCAGTACTTC. It specifies CASREDRAYEQYF. The rearrangement links TRBV5-1 to TRBJ2-7, with TRBD1 matching 7 bases. This CDR3 contains 13 residues. CDR1 and CDR2 from the germline V gene are SGHRS and YFSETQ. V was pared by 5 bases and J by 2 bases, with 4 bases of the junction left unmatched.

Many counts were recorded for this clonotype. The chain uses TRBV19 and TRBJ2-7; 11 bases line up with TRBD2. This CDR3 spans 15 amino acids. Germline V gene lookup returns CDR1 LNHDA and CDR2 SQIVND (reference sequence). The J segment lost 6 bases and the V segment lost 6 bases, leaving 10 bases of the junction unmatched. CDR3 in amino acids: CASRPSSGRALEQYF. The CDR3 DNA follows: TGTGCCAGTAGACCGAGTAGCGGGAGGGCCCTCGAGCAGTACTTC.

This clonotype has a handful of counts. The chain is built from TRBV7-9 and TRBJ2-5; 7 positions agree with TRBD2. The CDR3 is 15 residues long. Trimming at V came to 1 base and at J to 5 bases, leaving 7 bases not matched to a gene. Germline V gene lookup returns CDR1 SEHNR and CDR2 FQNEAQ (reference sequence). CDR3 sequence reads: CASSLGVGGDETQYF. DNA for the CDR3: TGTGCCAGCAGCTTAGGAGTGGGAGGGGACGAGACCCAGTACTTC.

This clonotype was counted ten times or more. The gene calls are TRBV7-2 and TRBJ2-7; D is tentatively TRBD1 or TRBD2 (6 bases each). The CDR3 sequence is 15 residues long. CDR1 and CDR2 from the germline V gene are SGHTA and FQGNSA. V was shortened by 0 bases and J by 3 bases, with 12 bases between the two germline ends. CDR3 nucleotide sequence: TGTGCCAGCAGCTTAGCCGGCAGGGGAGGCTACGAGCAGTACTTC. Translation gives CASSLAGRGGYEQYF.

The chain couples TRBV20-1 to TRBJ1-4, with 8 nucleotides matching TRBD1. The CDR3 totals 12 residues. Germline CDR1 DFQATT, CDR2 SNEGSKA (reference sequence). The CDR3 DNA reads TGCAGCGCAGGGGGCGCAGGGGAAAAACTGTTTTTT. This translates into CSAGGAGEKLFF.

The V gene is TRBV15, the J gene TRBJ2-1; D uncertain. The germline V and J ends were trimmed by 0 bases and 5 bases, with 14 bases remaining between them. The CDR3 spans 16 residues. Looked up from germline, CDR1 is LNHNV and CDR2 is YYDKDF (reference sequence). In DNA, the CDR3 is TGTGCCACCAGCAGAGATGCGATCCCCCTCAACAATGAGCAGTTCTTC. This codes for CATSRDAIPLNNEQFF.

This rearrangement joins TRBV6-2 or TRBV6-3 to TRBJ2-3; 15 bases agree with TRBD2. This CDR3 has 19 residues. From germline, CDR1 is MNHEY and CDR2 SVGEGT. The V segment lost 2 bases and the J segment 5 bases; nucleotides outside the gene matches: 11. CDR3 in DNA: TGTGCCAGCAGTTACGTTGGGACTAGCGGGAGGCCGGATAGAGATACGCAGTATTTT. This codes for CASSYVGTSGRPDRDTQYF.

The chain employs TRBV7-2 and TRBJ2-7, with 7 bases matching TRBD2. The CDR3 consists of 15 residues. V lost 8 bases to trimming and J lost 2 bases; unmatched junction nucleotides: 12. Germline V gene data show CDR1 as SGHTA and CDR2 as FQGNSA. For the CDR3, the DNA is TGTGCCAGCGGCCCGTCGGCGGGGGAACCCTACGAGCAGTACTTC. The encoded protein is CASGPSAGEPYEQYF.

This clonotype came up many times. The CDR3 spells CSARDHLPLQTRLTDTQYF. DNA of the CDR3: TGCAGTGCTAGAGACCACCTACCTCTACAGACACGACTCACAGATACGCAGTATTTT. This chain uses TRBV20-1 with TRBJ2-3; no clear D. CDR1 and CDR2 (germline): DFQATT, SNEGSKA (reference sequence). V gave up 0 bases and J gave up 2 bases, with 24 bases separating them. The CDR3 has 19 amino acids.

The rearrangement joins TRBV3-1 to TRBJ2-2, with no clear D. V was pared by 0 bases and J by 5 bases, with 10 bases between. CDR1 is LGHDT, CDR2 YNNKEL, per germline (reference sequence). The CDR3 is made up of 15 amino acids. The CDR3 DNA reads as TGTGCCAGCAGCCAAGATGGGCAGGTAACCGGGGAGCTGTTTTTT. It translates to CASSQDGQVTGELFF.

The CDR3 here is CASSLTTGAPTDTQYF. The CDR3, as DNA: TGTGCCAGCAGCTTAACGACAGGGGCACCCACAGATACGCAGTATTTT. The V call is TRBV7-2, the J call TRBJ2-3; TRBD1 matches at 8 bases. The CDR3 runs 16 residues. The V segment lost 2 bases and the J segment 2 bases; nucleotides outside the gene matches: 6. CDR1 is SGHTA and CDR2 is FQGNSA in the germline V gene.

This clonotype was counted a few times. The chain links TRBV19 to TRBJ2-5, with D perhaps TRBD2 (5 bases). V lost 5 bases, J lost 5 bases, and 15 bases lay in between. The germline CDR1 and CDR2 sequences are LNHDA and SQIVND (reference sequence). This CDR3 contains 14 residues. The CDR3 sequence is CASSANSGSETQYF. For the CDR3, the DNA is TGTGCCAGTAGTGCAAACAGCGGTAGCGAGACCCAGTACTTC.

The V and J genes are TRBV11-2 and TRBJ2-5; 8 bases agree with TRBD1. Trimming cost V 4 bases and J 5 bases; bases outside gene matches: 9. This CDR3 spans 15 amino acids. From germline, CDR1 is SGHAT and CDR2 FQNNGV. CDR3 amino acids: CASSYYRGSWETQYF. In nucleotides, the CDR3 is TGTGCCAGCAGCTATTACAGGGGGAGTTGGGAGACCCAGTACTTC.

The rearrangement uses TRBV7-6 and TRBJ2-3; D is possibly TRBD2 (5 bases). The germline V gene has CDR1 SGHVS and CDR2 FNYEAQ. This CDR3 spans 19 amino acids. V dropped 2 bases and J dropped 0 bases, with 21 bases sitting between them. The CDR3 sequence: CASSLYPRGSRTSTDTQYF. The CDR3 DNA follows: TGTGCCAGCAGCTTATACCCCCGGGGTTCGCGGACTAGCACAGATACGCAGTATTTT.

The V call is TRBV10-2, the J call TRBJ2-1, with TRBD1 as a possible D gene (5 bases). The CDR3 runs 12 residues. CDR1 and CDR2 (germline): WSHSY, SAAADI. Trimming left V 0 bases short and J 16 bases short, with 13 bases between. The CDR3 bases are TGCGCCAGCAGTGAGTCTGGGCAGGGCAAATTCTTC. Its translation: CASSESGQGKFF.

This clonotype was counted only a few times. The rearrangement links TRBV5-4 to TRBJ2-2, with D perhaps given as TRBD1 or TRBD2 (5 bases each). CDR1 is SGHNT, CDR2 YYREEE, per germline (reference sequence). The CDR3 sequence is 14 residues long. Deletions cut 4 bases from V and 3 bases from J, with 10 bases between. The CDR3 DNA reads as TGTGCCAGCAGCGACGGGACCTACACCGGGGAGCTGTTTTTT. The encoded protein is CASSDGTYTGELFF.

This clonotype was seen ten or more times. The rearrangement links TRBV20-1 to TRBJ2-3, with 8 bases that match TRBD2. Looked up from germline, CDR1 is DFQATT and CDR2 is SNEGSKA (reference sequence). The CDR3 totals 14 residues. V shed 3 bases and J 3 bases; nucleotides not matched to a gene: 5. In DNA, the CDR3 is TGCAGTGCTAGCGGGGGGGCCTCTACAGATACGCAGTATTTT. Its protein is CSASGGASTDTQYF.

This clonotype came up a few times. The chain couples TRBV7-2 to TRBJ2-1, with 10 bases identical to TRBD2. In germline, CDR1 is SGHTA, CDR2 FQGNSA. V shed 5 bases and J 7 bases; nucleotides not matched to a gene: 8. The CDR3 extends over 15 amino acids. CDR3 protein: CASSPPGLASNEQFF. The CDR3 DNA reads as TGTGCCAGCAGCCCCCCGGGACTAGCGTCGAATGAGCAGTTCTTC.

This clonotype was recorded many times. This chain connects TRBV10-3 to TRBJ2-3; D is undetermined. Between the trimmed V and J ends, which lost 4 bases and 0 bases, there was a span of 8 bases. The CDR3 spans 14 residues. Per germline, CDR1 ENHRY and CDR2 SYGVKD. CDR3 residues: CAISATMSTDTQYF. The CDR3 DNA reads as TGTGCCATCAGTGCAACGATGAGCACAGATACGCAGTATTTT.

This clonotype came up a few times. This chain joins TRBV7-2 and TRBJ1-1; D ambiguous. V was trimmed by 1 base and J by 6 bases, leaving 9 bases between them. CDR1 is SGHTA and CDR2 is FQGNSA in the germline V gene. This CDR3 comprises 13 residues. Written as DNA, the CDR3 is TGTGCCAGCAGCTTAGTTGGCGATGCTGAAGCTTTCTTT. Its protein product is CASSLVGDAEAFF.